This TCR beta chain was identified during a study of blood T cell repertoires in COVID-19. Looking at the study overall: T cells, B-cell-depleted T cells, or PBMCs supplied cDNA or gDNA.

V dropped 3 bases and J dropped 5 bases, with 13 bases sitting between them. The CDR3 sequence is 15 residues long. Germline V gene lookup returns CDR1 SGHAT and CDR2 FQNNGV. Original handling: Reference gene primers were amplified, and this amplification served to estimate nucleated cell counts. Here immunoSEQ multiplex PCR was the method, and the copy in TCRdb shows in-frame clones only, minus some. The DNA was the basis for D and trimming; V, J and clone size are from that table. The table includes more than 95,000 clones, 88% detected once. The J gene is TRBJ1-4, the V gene TRBV11-2; D is perhaps TRBD1 (6 bases). This receptor was taken from a human donor in a cohort sampled during active COVID-19. The sequenced material came from peripheral blood. CDR3 in amino acids: CASSFVGHSNEKLFF. CDR3 coding DNA: TGTGCCAGCAGCTTCGTGGGACACTCCAATGAAAAACTGTTTTTT.